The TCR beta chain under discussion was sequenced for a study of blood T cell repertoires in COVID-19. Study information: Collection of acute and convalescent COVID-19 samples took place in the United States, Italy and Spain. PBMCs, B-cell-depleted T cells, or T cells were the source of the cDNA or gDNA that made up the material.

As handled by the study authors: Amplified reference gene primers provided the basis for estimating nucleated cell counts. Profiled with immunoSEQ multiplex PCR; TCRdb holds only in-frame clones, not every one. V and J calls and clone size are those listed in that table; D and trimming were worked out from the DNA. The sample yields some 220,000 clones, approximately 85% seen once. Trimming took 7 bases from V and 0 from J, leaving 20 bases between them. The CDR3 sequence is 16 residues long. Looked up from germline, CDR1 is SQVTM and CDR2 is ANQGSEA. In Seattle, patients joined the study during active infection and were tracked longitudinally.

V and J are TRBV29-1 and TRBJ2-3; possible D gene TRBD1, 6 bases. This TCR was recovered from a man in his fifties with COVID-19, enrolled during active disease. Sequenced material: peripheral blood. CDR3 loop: CSARSTGTTSTDTQYF. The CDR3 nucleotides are TGCAGCGCGAGAAGTACCGGGACAACTAGCACAGATACGCAGTATTTT.